A single sample is the source of the 21 T cell receptor beta chains below, sequenced in a study of OX40 agonist ivuxolimab in advanced cancers. The library was produced with the immunoSEQ multiplex PCR assay. This is the immuneACCESS table as TCRdb keeps it, with only in-frame sequences that have V and J called. A part of the clones is gone; compared with another copy, unresolved V genes explain less than half, and the rest is unexplained. This sample holds tens of thousands of clones; approximately 94% were observed only once. Together, the top ten hold approximately 2.4% of the sample. The specimen comprised CD4+ or CD8+ T cells sorted from blood, sampled in a trial of the OX40 agonist ivuxolimab. These receptor sequences come from an adult with an advanced solid tumor such as melanoma, head and neck, liver or kidney cancer.

The chain recombines TRBV5-1 with TRBJ1-1; D possibly corresponds to TRBD1 (6 bases). The ends were cut back, 0 bases at V and 6 bases at J, with 12 bases in the middle. Per the germline V gene, CDR1 is SGHRS and CDR2 is YFSETQ. The CDR3 runs to 14 residues. The CDR3 here is CASSLVGANSEAFF. The CDR3, as DNA: TGCGCCAGCAGCTTGGTGGGGGCCAACTCTGAAGCTTTCTTT.

The rearrangement uses TRBV9 and TRBJ1-1, with a weak D call TRBD1 (5 bases). The CDR3 covers 14 residues. Germline CDR1 reads SGDLS; CDR2 reads YYNGEE. V was clipped by 0 bases and J by 0 bases, with 6 bases between them. The CDR3 spells CASSVEGMNTEAFF. Written as DNA, the CDR3 is TGTGCCAGCAGCGTAGAGGGGATGAACACTGAAGCTTTCTTT. Looking up the rest from reference TRBV9 and TRBJ1-1 gives the full variable domain: DSGVTQTPKHLITATGQRVTLRCSPRSGDLSVYWYQQSLDQGLQFLIQYYNGEERAKGNILERFSAQQFPDLHSELNLSSLELGDSALYFCASSVEGMNTEAFFGQGTRLTVV.

The J gene is TRBJ2-1, the V gene TRBV4-1; tentative D call: TRBD2 (5 bases). V was cut by 1 base and J by 4 bases, with 14 bases left in between. This CDR3 is built from 16 residues. CDR1 is MGHRA, CDR2 YSYEKL, per germline. CDR3 loop: CASSQGGLLTYNEQFF. DNA of the CDR3: TGCGCCAGCAGCCAAGGAGGACTTCTTACATACAATGAGCAGTTCTTC.

The CDR3 here is CASSQVISSYNEQFF. For the CDR3, the DNA is TGTGCCAGCAGCCAAGTTATCAGCTCCTACAATGAGCAGTTCTTC. This chain links TRBV4-2 with TRBJ2-1; D is unresolved. V lost 1 base to trimming and J lost 0 bases, with 7 bases between them. The CDR3 consists of 15 residues. The V gene's germline CDR1 is LGHNA and CDR2 YNFKEQ.

The sample holds one count of this clone. The chain has TRBV7-3 and TRBJ2-3; the D gene is possibly TRBD2 (7 bases). V shed 5 bases and J shed 9 bases, with 24 bases lying between them. The CDR3 sequence is 16 residues long. The germline V gene encodes CDR1 SGHTA and CDR2 FQGTGA. The CDR3 is CASSPGQRGPSGTQYF. DNA for the CDR3: TGTGCCAGCAGCCCCGGACAGCGGGGACCCTCGGGGACGCAGTATTTT.

The V and J genes are TRBV21-1 and TRBJ2-5; no DNA check was done on the table's D call, TRBD1. TRBV21-1 is an annotated pseudogene. There are 16 residues in the CDR3. The CDR3 region is CASSKEARRTDETQYF. DNA of the CDR3: TGTGCCAGCAGCAAAGAGGCCAGGCGAACAGATGAGACCCAGTACTTC.

The chain employs TRBV29-1 and TRBJ1-1, with TRBD1 identical over 10 bases. After removal of 5 bases from V and 11 bases from J, the junction contained 5 bases not matched to a gene. The CDR3 is 11 residues long. Germline V gene sequence: CDR1 SQVTM, CDR2 ANQGSEA. For the CDR3, the DNA is TGCAGCGTTCCCGGGACAGGGGATGCTTTCTTT. Translated: CSVPGTGDAFF.

DNA of the CDR3: TGTGCCAGCAGCCAAACACTCTACGAGCAGTACTTC. As protein: CASSQTLYEQYF. The rearrangement uses TRBV6-5 and TRBJ2-7; D gene unclear. CDR3 length equals 12 residues. Per the germline V gene, CDR1 is MNHEY and CDR2 is SVGAGI. The ends were cut back, 6 bases at V and 3 bases at J, with 9 bases in the middle.

The chain employs TRBV12-5 and TRBJ2-7, with D perhaps TRBD2 (5 bases). There are 13 residues in the CDR3. The germline V and J ends were trimmed by 7 bases and 0 bases, with 10 bases remaining between them. CDR1 and CDR2 from the germline V gene are LGHNT and FRNRAP. In DNA form, the CDR3 reads TGTGCTAGTGCCGTAGACTACTCCTACGAGCAGTACTTC. Translating it yields CASAVDYSYEQYF.

J is TRBJ2-7 and V is TRBV29-1; the D is unclear. CDR1 and CDR2 from the germline V gene are SQVTM and ANQGSEA. V gave up 4 bases and J gave up 1 base, with 8 bases separating them. The CDR3 covers 12 residues. Here the CDR3 reads CSVVKGSYEQYF. The DNA for the CDR3 is TGCAGCGTTGTTAAAGGGTCCTACGAGCAGTACTTC.

The gene calls are TRBV19 and TRBJ2-3, with no clear D. The germline V gene encodes CDR1 LNHDA and CDR2 SQIVND (reference sequence). The CDR3 is 15 amino acids. Trimming shortened V by 3 bases and J by 1 base, and 11 bases separated the two germline ends. The CDR3 spells CASSIHPSRTDTQYF. The DNA for the CDR3 is TGTGCCAGTAGTATCCACCCGTCCCGCACAGATACGCAGTATTTT.

The chain's CDR3 is CASGQSKETQYF. The CDR3 coding sequence is TGCGCCAGTGGACAGTCCAAAGAGACCCAGTACTTC. This chain joins TRBV5-1 and TRBJ2-5; D might be TRBD1 (6 bases). Per the germline V gene, CDR1 is SGHRS and CDR2 is YFSETQ. The CDR3 spans 12 residues. V shed 8 bases and J shed 3 bases, with 11 bases lying between them. Looking up the rest from reference TRBV5-1 and TRBJ2-5 gives the full variable domain: KAGVTQTPRYLIKTRGQQVTLSCSPISGHRSVSWYQQTPGQGLQFLFEYFSETQRNKGNFPGRFSGRQFSNSRSEMNVSTLELGDSALYLCASGQSKETQYFGPGTRLLVL.

Concerning this clone itself: A junction boundary mismatches the germline segment, possibly from a read error. The chain combines TRBV19 with TRBJ2-2; D perhaps matches TRBD2 (5 bases). CDR1 and CDR2 (germline): LNHDA, SQIVND (reference sequence). The length of the CDR3 is 13 residues. CDR3 sequence reads: CAEWRYEHRGAVF. DNA of the CDR3: TGTGCCGAATGGAGGTACGAACACCGGGGAGCTGTTTTT. The variable domain in full, with the rest retrieved from reference TRBV19 and TRBJ2-2, is DGGITQSPKYLFRKEGQNVTLSCEQNLNHDAMYWYRQDPGQGLRLIYYSQIVNDFQKGDIAEGYSVSREKKESFPLTVTSAQKNPTAFYLCAEWRYEHRGAVFGEGSRLTVL.

The chain carries TRBV5-6 and TRBJ1-2; D uncertain. Germline CDR1 is SGHDT and CDR2 is YYEEEE. The V gene lost 0 bases and the J gene lost 11 bases, with 11 bases spanning the gap. This CDR3 has 12 residues. This chain's CDR3 is CASSLGHPFYTF. For the CDR3, the DNA is TGTGCCAGCAGCTTGGGGCACCCGTTTTACACCTTC.

The CDR3 spells CASSHRSSYNEQFF. The CDR3 DNA sequence: TGTGCCAGCAGCCACAGGAGCTCCTACAATGAGCAGTTCTTC. The chain recombines TRBV2 with TRBJ2-1; D is perhaps TRBD1 (5 bases). CDR1 is SNHLY and CDR2 is FYNNEI in the germline V gene. V lost 6 bases and J 0 bases, leaving 9 bases between the germline ends. CDR3 length: 14 amino acids.

The chain is built from TRBV19 and TRBJ1-2, with 9 bases lining up with TRBD1. The length of the CDR3 is 13 residues. Germline lookup yields CDR1 LNHDA and CDR2 SQIVND (reference sequence). J gave up 4 bases and V 9 bases, and 6 bases lay outside the gene matches. The CDR3 reads CASQQGASYGYTF. CDR3 coding DNA: TGTGCCAGCCAACAGGGGGCGAGCTATGGCTACACCTTC.

About this clone itself: The junction differs from germline at one of its ends, possibly a read error. The chain carries TRBV6-1 and TRBJ2-2, with a weak D call TRBD1 (5 bases). The length of the CDR3 is 14 residues. Germline values: CDR1 MNHNS, CDR2 SASEGT. CDR3 DNA: TGTGCCAGCAGTGATGGGGCGAACGCCGGGGAGCTGTTTTTT. It specifies CASSDGANAGELFF.

CDR3 nucleotide sequence: TGTGCCAGCAAAGGAGACTATGGCTACACCTTC. Protein product: CASKGDYGYTF. This chain uses TRBV6-5 with TRBJ1-2, with D hard to call. The germline gives CDR1 MNHEY, CDR2 SVGAGI. With 7 bases removed from V and 3 bases from J, the gap between germline ends came to 6 bases. CDR3 size: 11 residues.

The chain joins TRBV27 to TRBJ1-1; D call uncertain. The CDR3 totals 14 residues. Germline assignment: CDR1 MNHEY and CDR2 SMNVEV (reference sequence). Trimming removed 4 bases at V and 4 bases at J, with 13 bases between. DNA for the CDR3: TGTGCCAGCAGTTCCCTCACTGCAGGCACTGAAGCTTTCTTT. This gives the protein CASSSLTAGTEAFF.

The chain is built from TRBV4-3 and TRBJ1-1; TRBD1 might be the D (6 bases). The CDR3 length is 14 residues. Germline assignment: CDR1 LGHNA and CDR2 YSLEER. Deletions cut 4 bases from V and 1 base from J, with 10 bases between. The CDR3 coding sequence is TGCGCCAGCAGCCCTCGGACAGCGAACACTGAAGCTTTCTTT. Protein product: CASSPRTANTEAFF.

The V and J genes are TRBV7-9 and TRBJ2-3; 7 bases are a match to TRBD1. V dropped 8 bases and J dropped 2; count of bases not matched to a gene: 7. CDR3 size: 14 residues. CDR1 is SEHNR, CDR2 FQNEAQ, per germline (reference sequence). For the CDR3, the DNA is TGTGCCAGCGCAATGACAGGGATCACAGATACGCAGTATTTT. Encoded protein: CASAMTGITDTQYF.